This entry features one TCR beta chain sequence. The entry originates in a study of T cells after yellow fever vaccination. TCRdb re-derived calls from the 5' RACE reads in MiXCR, one entry per CDR3 protein. The profile covers 350,000 or so distinct CDR3 sequences, with 8.1% appearing a single time and 17% taken by the ten largest. With 7 bases clipped from V and 2 bases from J, the junction kept 4 bases outside the gene matches. CDR3 length: 13 amino acids. From germline, CDR1 is SGHRS and CDR2 YFSETQ. The V gene is TRBV5-1, the J gene TRBJ2-7, with TRBD1 matching over 9 bases. The receptor was isolated from a man younger than 35 who received the YFV17D yellow fever vaccine. This sample comprised PBMCs, obtained about 41 days after the first yellow fever vaccination. The CDR3 DNA reads as TGCGCCAGCGTAGGACAGGGGACCTACGAGCAGTACTTC. Encoded protein: CASVGQGTYEQYF.